This T cell receptor beta chain stems from a study of patients and donors after allogeneic stem cell transplantation. The CDR3 totals 15 residues. V shed 4 bases, J shed 8 bases, and the junction held 9 bases outside the gene matches. Germline CDR1 SGHRS, CDR2 YFSETQ. TCRdb reprocessed the RT-PCR reads with MiXCR, giving one entry per CDR3 protein. The sample consists of over 350,000 distinct CDR3 sequences, around 16% of them appearing once. This clonotype was picked up many times. The specimen was blood, either unsorted or a sorted T cell fraction (not recorded which). The rearrangement uses TRBV5-1 and TRBJ2-4, with TRBD2 identical over 10 bases. The receptor comes from a human donor who was either an allogeneic HSCT recipient or a stem cell or donor lymphocyte infusion donor (not recorded which). It is not recorded whose cells these are; they may come from a transplant donor. Here the CDR3 DNA reads TGCGCCAGCAGCCCCGGGACTAGCGATGGAGACATTCAGTACTTC. Encoded protein: CASSPGTSDGDIQYF.